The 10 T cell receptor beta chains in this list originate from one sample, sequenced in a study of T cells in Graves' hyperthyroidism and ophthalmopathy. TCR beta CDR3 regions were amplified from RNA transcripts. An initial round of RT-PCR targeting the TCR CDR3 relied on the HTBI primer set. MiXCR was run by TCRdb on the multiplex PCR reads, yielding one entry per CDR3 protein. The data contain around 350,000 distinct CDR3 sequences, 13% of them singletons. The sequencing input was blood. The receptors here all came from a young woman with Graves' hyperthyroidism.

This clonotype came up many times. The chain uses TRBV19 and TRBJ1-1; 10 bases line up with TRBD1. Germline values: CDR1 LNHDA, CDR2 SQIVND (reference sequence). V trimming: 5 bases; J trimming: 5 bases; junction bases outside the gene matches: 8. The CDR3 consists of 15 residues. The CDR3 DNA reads TGTGCCAGTAGTTTCCGACAGGGGGCCTCGACTGAAGCTTTCTTT. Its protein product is CASSFRQGASTEAFF.

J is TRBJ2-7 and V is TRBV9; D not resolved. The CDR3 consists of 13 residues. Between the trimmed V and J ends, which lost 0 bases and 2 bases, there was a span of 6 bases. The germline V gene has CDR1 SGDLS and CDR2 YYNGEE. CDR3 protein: CASSVGPTYEQYF. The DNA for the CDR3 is TGTGCCAGCAGCGTAGGGCCGACCTACGAGCAGTACTTC.

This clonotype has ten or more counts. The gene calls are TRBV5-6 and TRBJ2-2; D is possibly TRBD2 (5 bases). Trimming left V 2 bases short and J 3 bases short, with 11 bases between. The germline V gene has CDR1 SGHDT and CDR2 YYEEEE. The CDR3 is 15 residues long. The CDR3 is CASSFVTTDTGELFF. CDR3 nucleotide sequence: TGTGCCAGCAGCTTTGTGACTACCGACACCGGGGAGCTGTTTTTT.

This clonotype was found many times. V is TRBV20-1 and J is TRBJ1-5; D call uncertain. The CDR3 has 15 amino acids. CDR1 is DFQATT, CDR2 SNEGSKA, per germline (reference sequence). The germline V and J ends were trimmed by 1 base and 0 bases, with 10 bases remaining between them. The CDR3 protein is CSARGTDYSNQPQHF. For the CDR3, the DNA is TGCAGTGCTAGAGGGACGGATTATAGCAATCAGCCCCAGCATTTT.

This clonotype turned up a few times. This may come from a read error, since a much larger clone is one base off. The CDR3 sequence: CASSQVPWSSGSSDEQYF. Here the CDR3 DNA reads TGTGCCAGCAGCCAAGTTCCCTGGTCTAGCGGGAGTAGCGATGAGCAGTACTTC. The rearrangement links TRBV3-1 to TRBJ2-7, with 10 bases lining up with TRBD2. J gave up 7 bases and V 1 base, and 16 bases lay outside the gene matches. CDR1 LGHDT and CDR2 YNNKEL come from the germline V gene (reference sequence). The CDR3 has 18 residues.

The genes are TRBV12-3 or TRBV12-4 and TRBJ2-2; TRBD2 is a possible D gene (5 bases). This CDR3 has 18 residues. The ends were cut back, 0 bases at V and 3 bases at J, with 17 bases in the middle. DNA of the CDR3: TGTGCCAGCAGTTTAGCGAGCGGATTCCCAGCCTACACCGGGGAGCTGTTTTTT. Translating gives CASSLASGFPAYTGELFF.

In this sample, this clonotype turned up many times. The CDR3 protein is CASFSTREISNQPQHF. The CDR3 DNA follows: TGTGCCAGCTTTTCTACTAGAGAAATTAGCAATCAGCCCCAGCATTTT. V gene TRBV2 combines with J gene TRBJ1-5; no clear D. The V and J ends lost 8 bases and 0 bases respectively, with 17 bases between them. The CDR3 sequence is 16 residues long. Per germline, CDR1 SNHLY and CDR2 FYNNEI.

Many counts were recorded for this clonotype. CDR3 region: CASSLELTAPNNEQFF. The CDR3 DNA reads as TGTGCCAGCAGCTTAGAGTTAACCGCCCCCAACAATGAGCAGTTCTTC. This chain uses TRBV7-3 with TRBJ2-1, with D uncertain. The CDR3 contains 16 residues. CDR1 SGHTA and CDR2 FQGTGA come from the germline V gene. V was cut by 2 bases and J by 5 bases, with 16 bases left in between.

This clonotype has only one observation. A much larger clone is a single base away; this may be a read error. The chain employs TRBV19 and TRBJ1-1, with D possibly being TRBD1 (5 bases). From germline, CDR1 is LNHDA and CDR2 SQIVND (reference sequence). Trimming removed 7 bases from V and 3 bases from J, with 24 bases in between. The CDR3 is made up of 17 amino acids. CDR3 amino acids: CASIQRAGRKQDTEAFF. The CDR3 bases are TGTGCCAGTATCCAAAGGGCAGGGAGGAAACAGGACACTGAAGCTTTCTTT.

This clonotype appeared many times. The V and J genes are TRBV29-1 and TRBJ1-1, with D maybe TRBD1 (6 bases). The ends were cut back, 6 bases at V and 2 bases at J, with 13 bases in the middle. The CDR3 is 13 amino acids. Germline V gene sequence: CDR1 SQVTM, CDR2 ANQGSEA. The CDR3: CSVHEGGNTEAFF. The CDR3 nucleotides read TGCAGCGTGCACGAGGGGGGCAACACTGAAGCTTTCTTT.